Below are 17 T cell receptor beta chains sequenced from a single sample in a study of follicular helper T cells after annual influenza vaccination. Data came from immunoSEQ multiplex PCR; TCRdb stores just in-frame clones and leaves some out. The table has about 27,000 clones, roughly 80% seen once. Specified time point: 2014-2015 season, pre-vaccination. This specimen was CXCR5+ CD38- circulating T follicular helper cells from blood, taken on the day of influenza vaccination. Documented subset: circulating Tfh, non-naive CD4+CXCR5+PD-1+ (ICOS+CD38+ or ICOS-CD38-). The receptors were sampled from an adult who received the influenza vaccine.

About this clone: One end of the junction does not line up with germline, which may come from a read error. The V and J genes are TRBV7-7 and TRBJ2-5, with TRBD1 matching over 8 bases. Germline CDR1 and CDR2: SSHAT and FNYEAQ (reference sequence). The CDR3 loop spans 13 amino acids. This chain's CDR3 is CASSRSTGATQYF. The CDR3 DNA is TGTGCTAGCAGCCGATCGACAGGGGCGACCCAGTACTTC.

This chain connects TRBV6-5 to TRBJ2-7; 9 bases fit TRBD1. Per the germline V gene, CDR1 is MNHEY and CDR2 is SVGAGI. The CDR3 length is 14 residues. J lost 4 bases, V lost 5 bases, and 6 bases had no gene match. The CDR3 sequence is CASSIRQGGYEQYF. The CDR3 region has the DNA TGTGCCAGCAGTATCCGACAGGGGGGGTACGAGCAGTACTTC.

This chain joins TRBV7-9 and TRBJ2-1, with 11 bases lining up with TRBD2. The germline V gene encodes CDR1 SEHNR and CDR2 FQNEAQ (reference sequence). The CDR3 has 15 residues. After removal of 5 bases from V and 2 bases from J, the junction contained 2 bases not matched to a gene. CDR3: CASSKGLAAYNEQFF. The CDR3 bases are TGTGCCAGCAGCAAGGGACTAGCGGCCTACAATGAGCAGTTCTTC.

V is TRBV5-1 and J is TRBJ1-5, with 7 bases lining up with TRBD1. Germline trimming cut 0 bases from V and 7 bases from J; bases unmatched to any gene: 7. Germline V CDR1 and CDR2: SGHRS, YFSETQ. The CDR3 has 15 amino acids. This CDR3 is CASSLDGGGLQPQHF. Here the CDR3 DNA reads TGCGCCAGCAGCTTGGATGGAGGGGGCTTACAGCCCCAGCATTTT.

This chain connects TRBV11-3 to TRBJ2-3, with 7 bases fitting TRBD1. Germline V CDR1 and CDR2: SGHNT, YENEEA. The trim removed 1 base at V and 9 bases at J, leaving 4 bases unmatched. The CDR3 is made up of 13 amino acids. CDR3: CASSLARDRTQYF. The DNA of the CDR3 is TGTGCCAGCAGCTTAGCCCGGGACAGAACGCAGTATTTT.

The chain carries TRBV27 and TRBJ1-5; D perhaps matches TRBD1 (5 bases). Germline loops: CDR1 MNHEY, CDR2 SMNVEV (reference sequence). Trimming pared 2 bases from V and 9 bases from J, leaving 14 bases between. This CDR3 contains 14 residues. CDR3 DNA sequence: TGTGCCAGCAGTTTAGGGCGGGGGGAGTTGCCCCAGCATTTT. It is translated as CASSLGRGELPQHF.

The V gene is TRBV5-6, the J gene TRBJ2-7; 10 bases map to TRBD1. The CDR3 sequence is 14 residues long. Germline CDR1 SGHDT, CDR2 YYEEEE. Trimming at V came to 4 bases and at J to 4 bases, leaving 5 bases not matched to a gene. The CDR3 region is CASSPAGQGYEQYF. The DNA of the CDR3 is TGTGCCAGCAGCCCCGCGGGACAGGGGTACGAGCAGTACTTC.

Regarding this clone: Germline and junction disagree at one end, which may indicate a read error. The chain is built from TRBV18 and TRBJ1-4; tentatively, D is TRBD1 (5 bases). Germline V CDR1 and CDR2: KGHSH, LQKENI. The CDR3 totals 16 residues. The CDR3 DNA reads as TGTGCCAGCTCACCACCGAGCGGGACGGCAAATGGAAAACTGTTTTTT. Translating gives CASSPPSGTANGKLFF. Full variable domain (outside the CDR3, taken from reference TRBV18 and TRBJ1-4): NAGVMQNPRHLVRRRGQEARLRCSPMKGHSHVYWYRQLPEEGLKFMVYLQKENIIDESGMPKERFSAEFPKEGPSILRIQQVVRGDSAAYFCASSPPSGTANGKLFFGSGTQLSVL.

The chain has TRBV6-1 and TRBJ2-2; tentative D call: TRBD2 (6 bases). Trimming removed 11 bases at V and 1 base at J, with 14 bases between. The germline V gene has CDR1 MNHNS and CDR2 SASEGT. The CDR3 is 14 amino acids. This chain's CDR3 is CAGGTSRNTGELFF. The CDR3 nucleotides read TGTGCCGGGGGGACTTCTCGGAACACCGGGGAGCTGTTTTTT.

The V gene is TRBV27, the J gene TRBJ2-1, with 13 bases lining up with TRBD2. The CDR3 runs 15 residues. Germline V gene lookup returns CDR1 MNHEY and CDR2 SMNVEV (reference sequence). V trimming: 4 bases; J trimming: 12 bases; junction bases outside the gene matches: 9. The CDR3 bases are TGTGCCAGCAGTTATCACGGACTAGCGGGGGCCGGGCAGTTCTTC. Translating it yields CASSYHGLAGAGQFF.

The CDR3 loop is CASGQNYGYTF. The CDR3 bases are TGTGCCAGCGGACAGAACTATGGCTACACCTTC. The chain is built from TRBV6-1 and TRBJ1-2; possible D gene TRBD1, 6 bases. Trimming took off 8 bases at V and 2 bases at J, with 6 bases between the two ends. Germline V lookup: CDR1 MNHNS, CDR2 SASEGT. The CDR3 has 11 amino acids.

CDR3 DNA: TGTGCCAGCAGTGTTCGACTAGCAGGAGAGACCCAGTACTTC. Amino acids: CASSVRLAGETQYF. The chain employs TRBV6-1 and TRBJ2-5; TRBD2 aligns across 7 bases. The CDR3 loop spans 14 amino acids. The germline gives CDR1 MNHNS, CDR2 SASEGT. V lost 4 bases to trimming and J lost 4 bases; unmatched junction nucleotides: 6.

This rearrangement joins TRBV2 to TRBJ1-4, with 7 bases lining up with TRBD1. Germline V gene data show CDR1 as SNHLY and CDR2 as FYNNEI. V was clipped by 7 bases and J by 5 bases; unmatched bases: 4. The CDR3 loop spans 13 amino acids. The CDR3 sequence is CASIRDSNEKLFF. As DNA, the CDR3 is TGTGCCAGCATCCGGGACAGCAATGAAAAACTGTTTTTT.

The rearrangement links TRBV19 to TRBJ1-1; 7 bases line up with TRBD1. This CDR3 spans 15 amino acids. Germline values: CDR1 LNHDA, CDR2 SQIVND (reference sequence). The V segment lost 5 bases and the J segment 0 bases; nucleotides outside the gene matches: 6. CDR3 loop: CASSVVGTVNTEAFF. The CDR3, as DNA: TGTGCCAGTAGTGTTGTGGGGACAGTGAACACTGAAGCTTTCTTT.

This clone was counted a single time. This chain joins TRBV7-3 and TRBJ1-6, with D perhaps matching TRBD1 (6 bases). Germline loops: CDR1 SGHTA, CDR2 FQGTGA. The CDR3 is 13 amino acids. Trimming pared 4 bases from V and 9 bases from J, leaving 10 bases between. CDR3 sequence: CASSSTGSSPLHF. CDR3 DNA sequence: TGTGCCAGCAGCTCGACAGGCTCTTCACCCCTCCACTTT.

The chain uses TRBV11-2 and TRBJ2-5, with D maybe TRBD2 (5 bases). The CDR3 contains 15 residues. Germline V gives CDR1 SGHAT, CDR2 FQNNGV. The V and J ends lost 1 base and 5 bases respectively, with 14 bases between them. DNA for the CDR3: TGTGCCAGCAGCTTAGGGACGGTAGCGAGGGAGACCCAGTACTTC. Its translation: CASSLGTVARETQYF.

This clone was detected only once. V usage is TRBV11-3 and J usage is TRBJ2-7; tentative D call: TRBD1 (7 bases). Deletions cut 1 base from V and 0 bases from J, with 10 bases between. The CDR3 has 15 residues. Per germline, CDR1 SGHNT and CDR2 YENEEA. The CDR3 protein is CASSLGGTASYEQYF. CDR3 nucleotides: TGTGCCAGCAGCTTAGGCGGGACAGCCTCCTACGAGCAGTACTTC.